The sequence of this TCR beta chain was determined in a study of STAT5B mutations in CD4+ large granular lymphocyte leukemia. Germline trimming cut 3 bases from V and 6 bases from J; bases unmatched to any gene: 4. The CDR3 has 15 residues. Germline CDR1 and CDR2: SGHNT and YENEEA. Healthy controls were blood donor buffy coats. Measured with immunoSEQ multiplex PCR; TCRdb has only the in-frame clones, and not every one. The sample has tens of thousands of clones; approximately 75% are singletons. This receptor was identified in a human donor in good health. The sequenced material came from CD4+ T cells from blood buffy coats. V gene TRBV11-3 combines with J gene TRBJ2-2; 10 bases are a match to TRBD1. CDR3 DNA: TGTGCCAGCAGCTTGACAGGGGGCTTGGCCGGGGAGCTGTTTTTT. Translating gives CASSLTGGLAGELFF.